This is a list of T cell receptor beta chains from one sample in a study of blood T cell repertoires in COVID-19. Profiled with immunoSEQ multiplex PCR; TCRdb holds only in-frame clones, not every one. The top ten clones hold under 5% of a sample with 350,000 or so clones, approximately 90% of them seen once. Sequenced input: peripheral blood. Receptor source: a woman aged 55-70 years with COVID-19, enrolled during active disease. Each CDR3 is given with its conserved first and last residue. A D gene is named only where the DNA matches it firmly. Where a row states a size, it is once, few, many or the class of an expanded clone; other rows omit it.

.	TRBJ2-7	TRBV18	.	CASSPYISYEQYF	TGTGCCAGCTCACCGTACATTTCATACGAGCAGTACTTC
TRBD1	TRBJ2-5	TRBV19	.	CASSHRGRGYQETQYF	TGTGCCAGTAGCCATAGGGGCAGGGGGTACCAAGAGACCCAGTACTTC
.	TRBJ1-4	TRBV6-4	.	CASSESRTEVNEKLFF	TGTGCCAGCAGTGAAAGTCGCACTGAGGTTAATGAAAAACTGTTTTTT
TRBD1	TRBJ1-1	TRBV11-2	.	CASSSPGTGRSFF	TGTGCCAGCAGCTCCCCAGGGACAGGGAGGTCTTTCTTT
TRBD2	TRBJ2-3	TRBV5-1	.	CASSALPGLASTDTQYF	TGCGCCAGCAGCGCGTTACCGGGACTAGCTTCCACAGATACGCAGTATTTT
TRBD1	TRBJ2-5	TRBV4-1	.	CASSQVGGWETQYF	TGCGCCAGCAGCCAAGTAGGGGGCTGGGAGACCCAGTACTTC
.	TRBJ1-1	TRBV19	.	CASSLWQTPNTEAFF	TGTGCCAGTAGTCTTTGGCAGACTCCGAACACTGAAGCTTTCTTT
.	TRBJ2-1	TRBV5-1	few	CASSFGVTYNEQFF	TGCGCCAGCAGCTTCGGGGTCACCTACAATGAGCAGTTCTTC
.	TRBJ1-3	TRBV7-9	many	CASSERTVSGNTIYF	TGTGCCAGCAGCGAACGGACAGTCTCTGGAAACACCATATATTTT
.	TRBJ1-1	TRBV5-4	.	CASSLRGKTEAFF	TGTGCCAGCAGCTTGAGGGGGAAGACTGAAGCTTTCTTT
TRBD1	TRBJ1-1	TRBV6-5	.	CASSYSGGRLNTEAFF	TGTGCCAGCAGTTACTCAGGGGGCAGGCTGAACACTGAAGCTTTCTTT
.	TRBJ1-2	TRBV10-3	.	CAIRDGLLYGYTF	TGTGCCATCAGGGATGGACTGTTGTATGGCTACACCTTC
.	TRBJ1-1	TRBV18	.	CASSPDGTRAEAFF	TGTGCCAGCTCACCCGACGGGACAAGAGCTGAAGCTTTCTTT
TRBD1	TRBJ1-1	TRBV12-3/TRBV12-4	.	CASSLSGGTEAFF	TGTGCCAGCAGTTTATCAGGGGGCACTGAAGCTTTCTTT
.	TRBJ1-4	TRBV5-1	.	CASSFSGATNEKLFF	TGCGCCAGCAGCTTCTCGGGTGCAACTAATGAAAAACTGTTTTTT
.	TRBJ2-2	TRBV11-2	.	CASSLAGDTGELFF	TGTGCCAGCAGCTTAGCAGGGGACACCGGGGAGCTGTTTTTT
TRBD1	TRBJ2-2	TRBV3-1/TRBV3-2	few	CASSQVVGTVNTGELFF	TGTGCCAGCAGCCAAGTTGTTGGGACAGTAAACACCGGGGAGCTGTTTTTT
.	TRBJ1-6	TRBV5-1	.	CASSYSGGSNSPLHF	TGCGCCAGCAGCTATAGCGGAGGGTCTAATTCACCCCTCCACTTT
.	TRBJ1-1	TRBV7-3	.	CASSSGSNTEAFF	TGTGCCAGCAGCTCCGGGTCGAACACTGAAGCTTTCTTT
TRBD1	TRBJ2-2	TRBV19	.	CASSANIRGPNRVGELFF	TGTGCCAGTAGTGCCAACATCAGGGGGCCCAACCGTGTGGGGGAGCTGTTTTTT
TRBD1	TRBJ1-1	TRBV19	.	CASSLTGTVMNTEAFF	TGTGCCAGTAGCCTAACAGGGACAGTCATGAACACTGAAGCTTTCTTT
.	TRBJ2-2	TRBV19	.	CAANQGTYTGELFF	TGTGCCGCGAATCAGGGGACCTACACCGGGGAGCTGTTTTTT
.	TRBJ1-2	TRBV3-1/TRBV3-2	.	CASSQGRGGYTF	TGTGCCAGCAGCCAAGGCAGGGGAGGCTACACCTTC
TRBD1	TRBJ2-2	TRBV7-3	.	CASSPQGAGISGGELFF	TGTGCCAGCAGCCCCCAGGGGGCAGGGATAAGTGGCGGGGAGCTGTTTTTT
TRBD2	TRBJ2-1	TRBV27	.	CASSLGPFIGEGEQFF	TGTGCCAGCAGTTTGGGACCTTTTATCGGGGAGGGTGAGCAGTTCTTC
.	TRBJ2-7	TRBV27	.	CASSFRGYHYEQYF	TGTGCCAGCAGTTTTCGGGGGTACCATTACGAGCAGTACTTC
.	TRBJ1-3	TRBV3-1/TRBV3-2	.	CASSLNPGARGNTIYF	TGTGCCAGCAGCCTCAACCCAGGGGCCAGAGGAAACACCATATATTTT
.	TRBJ1-5	TRBV12-5	.	CASGLRPQHF	TGTGCTAGTGGTCTGAGGCCCCAGCATTTT
.	TRBJ1-5	TRBV19	once	CASNSQVSNQPQHF	TGTGCCAGTAATTCACAGGTTTCCAATCAGCCCCAGCATTTT
TRBD2	TRBJ2-2	TRBV14	.	CASSRTLAGKNTGELFF	TGTGCCAGCAGCCGAACCCTAGCGGGGAAGAACACCGGGGAGCTGTTTTTT
.	TRBJ1-5	TRBV4-2	once	CASSQDRTVNQPQHF	TGTGCCAGCAGCCAAGATCGGACAGTAAATCAGCCCCAGCATTTT
TRBD1	TRBJ2-1	TRBV7-9	.	CASSNPPRTGNEQFF	TGTGCCAGCAGCAACCCCCCCCGGACAGGCAATGAGCAGTTCTTC
.	TRBJ1-1	TRBV10-3	.	CAISESRGGSTEAFF	TGTGCCATCAGTGAGTCCCGGGGGGGATCCACTGAAGCTTTCTTT
TRBD1	TRBJ1-1	TRBV4-1	.	CASSQEQGARRAFF	TGCGCCAGCAGCCAAGAACAGGGGGCACGGCGAGCTTTCTTT
.	TRBJ1-1	TRBV20-1	.	CSAHRITEAFF	TGCAGTGCCCATAGAATCACTGAAGCTTTCTTT
TRBD2	TRBJ2-3	TRBV27	.	CASSLAGGPVTDTQYF	TGTGCCAGCAGCCTAGCGGGGGGGCCGGTCACAGATACGCAGTATTTT
.	TRBJ1-2	TRBV5-1	.	CASSEPEGYGYTF	TGCGCCAGCAGCGAACCCGAGGGCTATGGCTACACCTTC
TRBD1	TRBJ1-2	TRBV5-1	once	CASTKDREGFDGYTF	TGCGCCAGCACAAAAGACAGGGAAGGTTTCGATGGCTACACCTTC
TRBD1	TRBJ1-6	TRBV7-9	few	CASSFRTGGSNSPLHF	TGTGCCAGCAGCTTCCGGACAGGGGGATCTAATTCACCCCTCCACTTT
TRBD2	TRBJ2-5	TRBV5-1	many	CASSLTSGGTQETQYF	TGCGCCAGCAGCTTGACCAGCGGGGGCACCCAAGAGACCCAGTACTTC
TRBD1	TRBJ1-2	TRBV7-8	.	CASSLAVRDSSTTAYGCTF	TGTGCCAGCAGCTTAGCGGTGCGGGACAGCTCAACAACTGCCTATGGCTGCACCTTC
.	TRBJ1-1	TRBV11-2	.	CASSLVQTEAFF	TGTGCCAGCAGCTTAGTACAGACTGAAGCTTTCTTT
.	TRBJ1-2	TRBV7-8	.	CASSLISMNSYGYTF	TGTGCCAGCAGCTTAATTAGTATGAATTCCTATGGCTACACCTTC
.	TRBJ2-5	TRBV5-6	.	CASSSDRLQETQYF	TGTGCCAGCAGCTCTGACAGGCTGCAAGAGACCCAGTACTTC
.	TRBJ1-2	TRBV19	.	CATTTLESGYGYTF	TGTGCCACTACTACCCTTGAGAGTGGCTATGGCTACACCTTC
TRBD2	TRBJ2-2	TRBV7-3	once	CASSHPPGGGAGELFF	TGTGCCAGCAGCCACCCGCCTGGGGGAGGGGCCGGGGAGCTGTTTTTT
.	TRBJ1-5	TRBV6-1	.	CASSDWGVGNQPQHF	TGTGCCAGCAGTGATTGGGGAGTTGGCAATCAGCCCCAGCATTTT
.	TRBJ1-1	TRBV19	.	CASSSPWGLGTEAFF	TGTGCCAGTAGTAGCCCCTGGGGGCTGGGCACTGAAGCTTTCTTT
TRBD1	TRBJ1-2	TRBV18	once	CASSPVTGYGYTF	TGTGCCAGCTCACCCGTGACAGGGTATGGCTACACCTTC
TRBD2	TRBJ2-5	TRBV6-1	.	CASSESVGGAGQGTQYF	TGTGCCAGCAGTGAAAGTGTCGGGGGGGCCGGACAAGGGACCCAGTACTTC
TRBD2	TRBJ2-7	TRBV6-4	.	CASSDSGMTRGGVALPYEQYF	TGTGCCAGCAGTGACTCGGGGATGACTCGCGGGGGGGTAGCTCTCCCCTACGAGCAGTACTTC